This T cell receptor beta chain was recorded in a study of cytomegalovirus exposure and HLA in healthy donors. This CDR3 has 14 residues. Trimming shortened V by 6 bases and J by 6 bases, and 12 bases separated the two germline ends. Germline CDR1 is MNHNY and CDR2 is SVGAGI (reference sequence). It was with 60 Vbeta and 13 Jbeta primers that the PCR ran. Sequenced by immunoSEQ multiplex PCR; TCRdb stores in-frame clones only, minus some. The table has under 140,000 clones, roughly 86% seen once. This clone was seen once. Input material: PBMCs. The chain couples TRBV6-6 to TRBJ1-6, with a tentative D call TRBD1 (5 bases). This clonotype originated in a middle-aged man in good health and CMV-seronegative. The CDR3 DNA reads TGTGCCAGCAGCTCCGACAGAGGTAATTCACCCCTCCACTTT. Protein product: CASSSDRGNSPLHF.